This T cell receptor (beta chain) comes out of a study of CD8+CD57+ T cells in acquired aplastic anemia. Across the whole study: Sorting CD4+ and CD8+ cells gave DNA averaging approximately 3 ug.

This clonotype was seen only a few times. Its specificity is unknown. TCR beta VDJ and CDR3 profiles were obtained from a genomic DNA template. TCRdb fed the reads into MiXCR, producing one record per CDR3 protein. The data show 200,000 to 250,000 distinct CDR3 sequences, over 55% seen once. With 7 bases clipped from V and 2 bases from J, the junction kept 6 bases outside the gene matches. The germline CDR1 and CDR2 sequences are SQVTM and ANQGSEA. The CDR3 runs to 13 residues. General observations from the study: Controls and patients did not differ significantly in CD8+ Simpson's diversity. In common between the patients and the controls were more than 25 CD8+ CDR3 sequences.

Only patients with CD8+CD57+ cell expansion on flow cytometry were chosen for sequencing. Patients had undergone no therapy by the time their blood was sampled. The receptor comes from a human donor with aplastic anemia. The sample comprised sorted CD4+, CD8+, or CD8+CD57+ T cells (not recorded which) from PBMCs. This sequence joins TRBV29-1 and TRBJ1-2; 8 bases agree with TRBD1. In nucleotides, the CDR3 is TGCAGCGCCGTCCAGGGGGCGAACTATGGCTACACCTTC. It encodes CSAVQGANYGYTF.